The clone carrying this T cell receptor (beta chain) appeared a few times. These data originate in a study of blood T cells in healthy people across ages. The second PCR ran about 6 to 12 cycles with a sample-barcoded 5' primer and J-beta primers. TCRdb recomputed calls from the 5' RACE reads with MiXCR, one row per CDR3 protein. The sample includes under 2 million distinct CDR3 sequences, about 35% seen only once; the top ten take about 10%. Trimming stripped 5 bases from V and 4 bases from J, with 6 bases between. Germline V CDR1 and CDR2: SGHTA, FQGTGA. The CDR3 is made up of 13 amino acids. The sample taken for sequencing was blood. V usage is TRBV7-3 and J usage is TRBJ2-6, with D unclear. The TCR originated in a woman between 25 and 40 years old in good health. CDR3 in DNA: TGTGCCAGCAGCATAGGGGGGGCCAACGTCCTGACTTTC. This encodes CASSIGGANVLTF. Full variable domain (rest looked up from reference TRBV7-3 and TRBJ2-6): GAGVSQTPSNKVTEKGKYVELRCDPISGHTALYWYRQSLGQGPEFLIYFQGTGAADDSGLPNDRFFAVRPEGSVSTLKIQRTERGDSAVYLCASSIGGANVLTFGAGSRLTVL.